The 32 T cell receptor beta chains presented below share a single source sample, sequenced in a study of regulatory T cells in long-lasting Graves disease. Through Arm-PCR of CDR3 regions and iRepertoire HTBI primers, TCR beta libraries were built. MiXCR, run by TCRdb on the multiplex PCR reads, gives a single entry per CDR3 protein. The data show about 620,000 distinct CDR3 sequences, approximately 15% seen once. Regarding time point: newly diagnosed GD, antithyroid drugs for less than 3 months. Preparation of the TCR library used RNA extracted from PBMCs. This sample was shared with a second study, whose subject was T cells in Graves' hyperthyroidism and ophthalmopathy.

Sequencing was performed on peripheral blood mononuclear cells (PBMCs), taken at new diagnosis, from a patient treated with antithyroid drugs. These receptors were obtained from a woman younger than 45 with Graves disease.

The chain couples TRBV29-1 to TRBJ1-5; no clear D gene. CDR3 size: 13 residues. Trimming removed 4 bases at V and 3 bases at J, with 10 bases between. CDR1 and CDR2 (germline): SQVTM, ANQGSEA. The CDR3 nucleotides are TGCAGCGTTGTCTGGGGTAACAATCAGCCCCAGCATTTT. This encodes CSVVWGNNQPQHF.

The V gene is TRBV5-6, the J gene TRBJ2-7; D might be TRBD1 or TRBD2, each matching 5 bases. In germline, CDR1 is SGHDT, CDR2 YYEEEE. Trimming removed 7 bases at V and 5 bases at J, with 19 bases between. CDR3 length equals 14 residues. The DNA of the CDR3 is TGTGCCAGCCGTGTTCGAGGGGTTTTAAACGAGCAGTACTTC. It translates to CASRVRGVLNEQYF.

The chain recombines TRBV19 with TRBJ1-5; unclear D gene. V dropped 2 bases and J dropped 5 bases, with 7 bases sitting between them. The CDR3 is made up of 13 amino acids. Germline loops: CDR1 LNHDA, CDR2 SQIVND (reference sequence). In nucleotides, the CDR3 is TGTGCCAGTAGTATATCGATTGATCAGCCCCAGCATTTT. Translated: CASSISIDQPQHF.

This clonotype was counted many times. This chain connects TRBV28 to TRBJ1-5, with D perhaps TRBD1 (6 bases). The ends were cut back, 2 bases at V and 7 bases at J, with 12 bases in the middle. The CDR3 contains 14 residues. The germline gives CDR1 MDHEN, CDR2 SYDVKM. The CDR3 region has the DNA TGTGCCAGCAGTTTAAAGGGGGGAGGGCAGCCCCAGCATTTT. Its protein product is CASSLKGGGQPQHF.

Ten or more counts support this clonotype. The chain employs TRBV24-1 and TRBJ2-7; D may match TRBD1 or TRBD2 (7 bases each). The CDR3 is 15 residues long. The V gene lost 1 base and the J gene lost 4 bases, with 13 bases spanning the gap. Germline assignment: CDR1 KGHDR and CDR2 SFDVKD. The CDR3 region is CATSDFRGGVYEQYF. The CDR3 bases are TGTGCCACCAGTGATTTCAGGGGGGGTGTATACGAGCAGTACTTC.

This clonotype was seen ten or more times. The CDR3 coding sequence is TGTGCCAGCAGCCCAAACCCCCAGGTTCGGGGTCAGGGGAGTACAGAGACCCAGTACTTC. It encodes CASSPNPQVRGQGSTETQYF. The chain carries TRBV7-3 and TRBJ2-5; D is possibly TRBD1 (6 bases). V was cut by 5 bases and J by 4 bases, with 32 bases left in between. CDR1 is SGHTA, CDR2 FQGTGA, per germline. This CDR3 contains 20 residues.

V is TRBV20-1 and J is TRBJ2-1, with TRBD1 as a possible D gene (5 bases). The ends were cut back, 5 bases at V and 3 bases at J, with 17 bases in the middle. CDR1 and CDR2 from the germline V gene are DFQATT and SNEGSKA (reference sequence). CDR3 length: 15 residues. The CDR3 reads CSAPSLEGVYNEQFF. The CDR3 DNA sequence: TGCAGTGCTCCTTCCTTGGAAGGGGTCTACAATGAGCAGTTCTTC.

Worth noting for this clonotype: A read error may explain this, as a much larger clone is one base away. This sequence joins TRBV2 and TRBJ1-4; possible D gene TRBD1, 5 bases. CDR3 length: 15 residues. Germline V gene sequence: CDR1 SNHLY, CDR2 FYNNEI. Trimming took off 1 base at V and 8 bases at J, with 14 bases between the two ends. CDR3 residues: CASSEVLQGWEKLFF. The CDR3 nucleotides read TGTGCCAGCAGTGAAGTTTTGCAGGGATGGGAAAAACTGTTTTTT.

The V and J genes are TRBV27 and TRBJ2-1; D is unresolved. CDR1 MNHEY and CDR2 SMNVEV come from the germline V gene (reference sequence). V was pared by 5 bases and J by 7 bases, with 21 bases between. The CDR3 spans 16 residues. Here the CDR3 DNA reads TGTGCCAGCAGTCCTGGATACGGGTCCACCGGTAATGAGCAGTTCTTC. As protein: CASSPGYGSTGNEQFF.

As to this clonotype: The CDR3 does not end in the conserved phenylalanine or tryptophan, so this is likely a read error. The chain is built from TRBV27 and TRBJ2-1, with TRBD2 matching 10 bases. CDR3 length: 15 residues. The germline V gene has CDR1 MNHEY and CDR2 SMNVEV (reference sequence). V dropped 3 bases and J dropped 8; count of bases not matched to a gene: 7. The CDR3, as DNA: TGTGCCAGCAGTTTTCTAGCGGGAGAAATCGATGAGCAGTTCCTC. Its protein product is CASSFLAGEIDEQFL.

On this clonotype itself: This may arise from a read error, as a much more abundant clone is one base away. The chain is built from TRBV20-1 and TRBJ2-7; D remains ambiguous. The CDR3 has 14 residues. Germline loops: CDR1 DFQATT, CDR2 SNEGSKA (reference sequence). The CDR3, as DNA: TGCAGTGCTAGAGATAAGAGGAATACCTACGAGCAGTGCTTC. Translation gives CSARDKRNTYEQCF.

The chain combines TRBV30 with TRBJ2-1, with D perhaps matching TRBD1 or TRBD2 (6 bases each). The CDR3 is made up of 15 amino acids. The germline V gene encodes CDR1 GTSNPN and CDR2 SVGIG (reference sequence). V gave up 5 bases and J gave up 9 bases, with 23 bases separating them. This CDR3 reads CAWAGWGAGVAEQFF. DNA of the CDR3: TGTGCCTGGGCCGGATGGGGGGCTGGAGTCGCTGAGCAGTTCTTC.

This clonotype has a count of ten or more. This chain uses TRBV27 with TRBJ2-1; 7 bases fit TRBD2. The CDR3 totals 15 residues. Germline CDR1 is MNHEY and CDR2 is SMNVEV (reference sequence). J was trimmed by 15 bases and V by 2 bases; bases with no gene match: 16. The DNA of the CDR3 is TGTGCCAGCAGTTTAGTATCGTTCGAAAGCGGGACTTGGTTCTTC. Amino acid sequence: CASSLVSFESGTWFF.

This clonotype came up many times. The chain carries TRBV27 and TRBJ1-2, with 8 bases matching TRBD1. The V segment lost 8 bases and the J segment 5 bases; nucleotides outside the gene matches: 16. Germline V gene lookup returns CDR1 MNHEY and CDR2 SMNVEV (reference sequence). This CDR3 is 16 amino acids long. DNA of the CDR3: TGTGCCAGCTATACCGGAGCCGGACAGGGACCTTATGGCTACACCTTC. Residues: CASYTGAGQGPYGYTF.

There are a few counts of this clonotype. The CDR3 sequence: CASSLEGLQGDIQYF. The CDR3 coding sequence is TGCGCCAGCAGCTTGGAGGGGCTCCAGGGGGACATTCAGTACTTC. The chain carries TRBV5-1 and TRBJ2-4; TRBD1 agrees at 7 bases. The V segment lost 0 bases and the J segment 8 bases; nucleotides outside the gene matches: 8. From germline, CDR1 is SGHRS and CDR2 YFSETQ. The length of the CDR3 is 15 residues.

In this sample, this clonotype turned up many times. This chain uses TRBV6-5 with TRBJ1-5; 7 nucleotides match TRBD1. Germline CDR1 MNHEY, CDR2 SVGAGI. The CDR3 has 16 amino acids. V was clipped by 4 bases and J by 1 base; unmatched bases: 7. CDR3 region: CASSSRQGPSNQPQHF. The CDR3 DNA follows: TGTGCCAGCAGTTCTCGACAGGGTCCCAGCAATCAGCCCCAGCATTTT.

V and J are TRBV4-1 and TRBJ2-4, with 7 bases aligning to TRBD2. The CDR3 has 14 residues. The germline CDR1 and CDR2 sequences are MGHRA and YSYEKL. With V trimmed by 3 bases and J by 4 bases, 3 bases remained unmatched. The CDR3 is CASSQGGLKNIQYF. The CDR3 nucleotides read TGCGCCAGCAGCCAGGGAGGGTTGAAAAACATTCAGTACTTC.

This clonotype was seen at least ten times. The gene calls are TRBV6-5 and TRBJ2-5; D tentatively fits TRBD1 or TRBD2 (5 bases each). The CDR3 loop spans 14 amino acids. The V end was cut by 2 bases, the J end by 5 bases, with 12 bases between. Germline V gene lookup returns CDR1 MNHEY and CDR2 SVGAGI. CDR3 loop: CASSYEGRGETQYF. CDR3 coding DNA: TGTGCCAGCAGTTACGAGGGTAGGGGCGAGACCCAGTACTTC.

The chain employs TRBV18 and TRBJ2-5; D possibly matches TRBD1 or TRBD2 (5 bases each). Between the trimmed V and J ends, which lost 5 bases and 2 bases, there was a span of 12 bases. This CDR3 spans 14 amino acids. Germline-derived CDR1 and CDR2 are KGHSH and LQKENI. CDR3 loop: CASSSRDRQETQYF. For the CDR3, the DNA is TGTGCCAGCTCATCCCGGGACCGACAAGAGACCCAGTACTTC.

Of note for this clonotype: This may arise from a read error, as a much more abundant clone is one base away. The conserved final phenylalanine or tryptophan is absent from the CDR3, which likely points to a read error. The genes are TRBV6-2 or TRBV6-3 and TRBJ2-1; 8 bases agree with TRBD2. Germline CDR1 is MNHEY and CDR2 is SVGEGT. Trimming took 5 bases from V and 0 from J; bases not matched to a gene: 9. The CDR3 has 17 amino acids. CDR3 protein: CASSPINSGNSYNEQFL. DNA of the CDR3: TGTGCCAGCAGTCCCATCAATAGCGGGAACTCCTACAATGAGCAGTTCCTC.

This clonotype was detected many times. The chain couples TRBV6-1 to TRBJ2-5, with 7 bases matching TRBD1. Trimming removed 8 bases from V and 4 bases from J; junction bases left unmatched: 13. CDR3 length: 15 residues. Per germline, CDR1 MNHNS and CDR2 SASEGT. CDR3 sequence reads: CASSLRAGGRETQYF. The CDR3 bases are TGTGCCAGCTCCCTTCGGGCAGGGGGTCGAGAGACCCAGTACTTC.

Notes on this clonotype: The germline gene is not matched at one end of the junction; a read error may be the cause. The rearrangement joins TRBV28 to TRBJ1-2, with D tentatively TRBD1 (6 bases). The germline gives CDR1 MDHEN, CDR2 SYDVKM. The CDR3 runs 12 residues. For the CDR3, the DNA is TGTGCCAGCAGTCGCTCTCAGGGGCCTGGCCCCTTC. It is translated as CASSRSQGPGPF.

This clonotype came up a few times. The chain couples TRBV4-2 to TRBJ2-1, with no clear D. The CDR3 is 14 residues long. CDR1 is LGHNA, CDR2 YNFKEQ, per germline. V dropped 5 bases and J dropped 10 bases, with 18 bases sitting between them. The CDR3, as DNA: TGTGCCAGCAGCGAAGGTGGGATTCTTCGGGAGCAGTTCTTC. Encoded protein: CASSEGGILREQFF.

J is TRBJ1-2 and V is TRBV3-1; no definite D call. V lost 3 bases to trimming and J lost 4 bases, with 24 bases between them. In germline, CDR1 is LGHDT, CDR2 YNNKEL (reference sequence). The CDR3 length is 18 residues. CDR3 sequence (DNA): TGTGCCAGCAGCCAGAGGGCTCAAAGCCCTTCAGGAGGCTATGGCTACACCTTC. Amino acid sequence: CASSQRAQSPSGGYGYTF.

This clonotype occurred a few times. One base separates it from a far larger clone, so it is likely a read error. The chain employs TRBV28 and TRBJ1-2; TRBD1 is a possible D gene (6 bases). Trimming stripped 3 bases from V and 5 bases from J, with 13 bases between. This CDR3 is 14 amino acids long. Germline V gives CDR1 MDHEN, CDR2 SYDVKM. The CDR3 loop reads CASSLGAGDYGYTF. In DNA form, the CDR3 reads TGTGCCAGCAGTTTGGGGGCAGGGGATTATGGCTACACCTTC.

J is TRBJ2-1 and V is TRBV15, with D unclear. Germline loops: CDR1 LNHNV, CDR2 YYDKDF (reference sequence). Trimming removed 3 bases from V and 13 bases from J, with 13 bases in between. This CDR3 region has 12 residues. CDR3 DNA sequence: TGTGCCACCAGCAGGGGTAGGGATTCCCAGTTCTTC. This sequence encodes CATSRGRDSQFF.

The chain is built from TRBV3-1 and TRBJ1-2; 11 bases align to TRBD1. CDR3 length: 14 residues. Germline V CDR1 and CDR2: LGHDT, YNNKEL (reference sequence). V lost 4 bases to trimming and J lost 4 bases; unmatched junction nucleotides: 2. The CDR3 here is CASSRTGGIYGYTF. The CDR3 region has the DNA TGTGCCAGCAGCCGGACAGGGGGCATCTATGGCTACACCTTC.

This clonotype has at least ten counts. The chain recombines TRBV12-3 or TRBV12-4 with TRBJ2-1, with D hard to call. V was shortened by 7 bases and J by 7 bases, with 20 bases between the two germline ends. The CDR3 loop spans 15 amino acids. The chain's CDR3 is CASTPRGTGGNEQFF. The CDR3 DNA reads TGTGCCAGCACCCCCCGAGGCACCGGTGGGAATGAGCAGTTCTTC.

This clonotype was detected only once. DNA of the CDR3: TGTGCCAGCTCACCAGGACTGCTGACGGGACTACGAATCTACAATGAGCAGTTCTTC. Translation: CASSPGLLTGLRIYNEQFF. The chain links TRBV14 to TRBJ2-1, with 7 bases fitting TRBD2. With 8 bases clipped from V and 3 bases from J, the junction kept 22 bases outside the gene matches. There are 19 residues in the CDR3. Germline V lookup: CDR1 SGHDN, CDR2 FVKESK.

The chain's CDR3 is CASSGTNTEAFF. The DNA for the CDR3 is TGTGCCAGCTCAGGCACGAACACTGAAGCTTTCTTT. The chain joins TRBV18 to TRBJ1-1, with D hard to call. Germline V CDR1 and CDR2: KGHSH, LQKENI. This CDR3 has 12 amino acids. The V and J ends lost 5 bases and 1 base respectively, with 5 bases between them.

This clonotype was detected only a few times. The V call is TRBV7-3, the J call TRBJ1-3, with no clear D. CDR1 and CDR2 (germline): SGHTA, FQGTGA. V dropped 3 bases and J dropped 2 bases, with 5 bases sitting between them. CDR3 length: 13 residues. The DNA of the CDR3 is TGTGCCAGCAGCTTGGCAACTGGAAACACCATATATTTT. This sequence encodes CASSLATGNTIYF.

The chain recombines TRBV27 with TRBJ2-7; 9 bases match TRBD2. The J segment lost 6 bases and the V segment lost 7 bases, leaving 10 bases of the junction unmatched. The CDR3 has 14 amino acids. Germline V gene data show CDR1 as MNHEY and CDR2 as SMNVEV (reference sequence). For the CDR3, the DNA is TGTGCCAGCAACAGCGGGCTAGCGGGGAGCGAGCAGTACTTC. Translated: CASNSGLAGSEQYF.